This TCR beta chain was recorded in a study of T-cell memory formation after mild COVID-19. Study-level background: Among the donors, TCR clusters were largely specific to each donor.

This clonotype has just a few counts. Its antigen remains unknown. Broader study findings: Among contracting clones, CD4+ were mainly CM/EM and CD8+ enriched in EMRA.

5'RACE primed from the constant segment yielded TCR alpha and TCR beta cDNA libraries bearing sample barcodes and UMIs. One entry per CDR3 protein, called by TCRdb with MiXCR from the 5' RACE reads. The sample consists of a few hundred thousand distinct CDR3 sequences, 25% to 30% of them appearing once. Trimming removed 1 base at V and 2 bases at J, with 9 bases between. The CDR3 is 13 residues long. The V gene's germline CDR1 is GTSNPN and CDR2 SVGIG (reference sequence). This sequence was found in an adult woman who had mild COVID-19 (a few samples of this study predate the infection). Cell type and time point are not known. The sequenced sample was PBMCs or a T cell subset sorted from them (not recorded which). The chain links TRBV30 to TRBJ2-7, with D perhaps matching TRBD2 (5 bases). CDR3 bases: TGTGCCTGGAGTGACGAACTAGCCTACGAGCAGTACTTC. Translated, it gives CAWSDELAYEQYF.